What follows is one T cell receptor beta chain and its context. Its target antigen remains unknown. Within one base of it there is no much larger clone, and no base qualities were kept. The sample comes from a study of cytomegalovirus exposure and HLA in healthy donors (dated by TCRdb to about 2017). The study in broad terms: An earlier analysis of a few hundred of the donors reported roughly 300 Gb of sequence data and approximately 120 million unique TCR beta sequences obtained from about 170 million T cells. Alongside the repertoire data, information on donor age, sex, ethnicity and CMV serostatus was compiled. All discovery cohort repertoires had been generated using a single sequencing platform. In addition to the first cohort of 650 to 800 subjects, a separate validation cohort of around 110 different subjects was used. The study was designed to test whether signatures of past pathogen exposure could be identified by cataloging public T cell receptors. Across approximately 400 genotyped donors of the cohort, an average of about 200,000 unique TCR beta nucleotide sequences per donor were sequenced, and around 19% of those sequences were non-productive. Roughly 290 gigabases of sequencing data and 91 million or so unique TCR sequences made up an early release that covered approximately 700 HLA-typed donors. Of the approximately 400 genotyped donors, approximately 80% fell in the genetic ancestry cluster associated with self-reported Caucasian donors. To decide whether each TCR beta V gene segment behaved as functional or pseudogenic, an earlier analysis of approximately 620 of the donors relied on high-throughput TCR beta sequencing. Typing coverage differed by locus: A, B, C, DRB1 and DQB1 were typed in roughly 620-630 donors, DQA1 in roughly 500, DPA1 in around 580, and DPB1 in around 490. The T cell repertoires of 666 subjects were profiled by immunosequencing and related to cytomegalovirus serostatus. To predict cytomegalovirus infection status, the study combined high-throughput TCR immunosequencing, statistical association of individual TCRs with disease status, and machine learning. Rather than using new phenotypic data, the later analysis identified candidate immune exposures from TCR beta sequences and from how often those sequences occurred across donors. In a later analysis, previously published TCR beta repertoires from about 670 donors were re-analyzed and high-resolution HLA genotyping was added so that TCR occurrence patterns could be studied. Class I and class II HLA loci were covered by the typing at four-digit resolution. A later genetic analysis used genome-wide SNP genotypes for about three fifths of the 666 donors, treating that subset as a discovery cohort. A few DR-DQ haplotypes were treated as single units for association and clustering because of strong linkage in the cohort.

The library was built by means of the immunoSEQ multiplex PCR assay. A mixture of 60 forward primers for TCR Vbeta segments and 13 reverse primers for TCR Jbeta segments was used in the multiplex PCR. Amplification of the CDR3 region of rearranged TCR beta genes was performed with a multiplex PCR assay on genomic DNA. The Illumina HiSeq System was used to sequence the amplified TCR beta libraries as 87-base-pair reads. As for the authors' bioinformatics: Across the roughly 670 repertoires, a later analysis counted 75 million to 90 million unique TCR beta chains, about 10 million of which were shared by at least two donors. Raw reads were error-corrected and collapsed into unique sequences with a nearest-neighbor algorithm that merged closely related sequences to remove PCR and sequencing errors. Alignment of CDR3 sequences to IMGT reference sequences was used to assign V, D and J gene segments. For a sequence to be retained, at least a six-nucleotide match to both a V gene segment and a J gene segment was required. Rearrangements were classified as productive when the CDR3 lacked stop codons and remained in frame with V and J, and all other rearrangements were classified as non-productive. Following IMGT convention, CDR3 was defined as the stretch from the second conserved V-encoded cysteine up to the conserved J-encoded phenylalanine. In an earlier analysis of 550 to 650 of the donors, sequences lacking an unambiguous match to a single V gene segment were excluded. In an earlier analysis of 500 to 750 of the donors, V segments were called functional above 56.7% productive rearrangements and were called segregating when the between-donor standard deviation exceeded 5%. A statistical classification framework was developed to diagnose cytomegalovirus status using the catalog of TCR beta chain sequences. In a later analysis, TCR nucleotide sequences were compared against IMGT/GENE-DB human TR gene sequences so that V and J genes could be assigned. A later analysis assigned CDR3 sequences and most-parsimonious VDJ recombination scenarios with the TCRdist pipeline. In a later analysis, every TCR beta chain was defined by the combination of its CDR3 amino acid sequence and its V-gene family, and reads without a unique V-gene family were dropped. As a way to deal with suspected cross-contamination and a sequencing artifact, a later analysis dropped more than 500 nucleotide sequences that were highly shared and had low generation probability. In a later analysis, a clonal expansion index for each public chain was calculated from normalized within-repertoire ranks of inferred template counts. In a later analysis, generation probabilities were computed with a VDJ recombination model fitted to out-of-frame rearrangements, and the resulting probabilities were checked against IGoR. A later analysis scored TCR-TCR, TCR-HLA and TCR-CMV co-occurrence with hypergeometric tests, applying a repertoire-size bias correction to TCR pairs. A later analysis estimated false discovery rates by permuting HLA or CMV assignments 20 times. In a later analysis, co-occurring TCRs were grouped using DBSCAN, and TCRdist sequence similarity was added for clustering within HLA-allele-positive subsets. Co-occurrence clustering excluded repertoires with fewer than 30,000 or more than 120,000 public chains, plus five with anomalous nucleotide sharing. The clones in this table, taken by TCRdb from immuneACCESS, are in-frame only. Not every clone is retained; where verified, under half of the shortfall comes from an unresolved V gene, and the cause of the rest is unknown. V and J calls and clone size come straight from that table; D and trimming were deduced from the DNA. In this sample the table shows 70,000 to 95,000 clones, over 65% of which occur a single time. Together, the top ten hold more than 2.5% of the sample.

The junction carries 13 bases between V and J, which are trimmed by 6 bases and 7 bases respectively. Reading the germline V gene (reference sequence) gives CDR1 MNHEY and CDR2 SMNVEV. The CDR3 has 14 amino acids, counting the end cysteine and phenylalanine. Solely the CDR3 DNA is kept, with 42 bases framed from the first base. Results and caveats for the whole study, not just this receptor: Immune exposure information for the cohort was limited to CMV serostatus. Strong co-occurrence of HLA alleles, especially DR and DQ, made assigning TCR associations to individual alleles difficult. A further reported finding was that TCR beta sequences accurately predicted the HLA-A and HLA-B alleles for most subjects in the first cohort. Linkage disequilibrium might explain the correlated functional status among segregating V segments, but an unknown experimental factor could not be excluded. Some IMGT-functional V segments, including TRBV6-2 and TRBV6-3, could not be told apart with the 87-base-pair reads, so those segments were excluded. In a later analysis, most CMV-associated TCR beta chains were found to appear HLA-restricted, with HLA associations seemingly driven largely by CMV exposure. Most TCR sequences were observed very rarely across donors, whereas some public TCRs were present in many individuals. In vitro tests confirmed that three of the cytomegalovirus-associated TCR beta chains recognize cytomegalovirus antigens. According to a later genetic analysis, donors in an Asian-associated ancestry cluster had fewer N-insertions in productive TCRs than the roughly 700-donor mean. Several of the top co-occurrence clusters appeared to be linked to parvovirus B19, influenza, CMV and Epstein-Barr virus, according to a later analysis. This cohort had only TCR beta chains sequenced, and the lack of alpha or paired-chain data limited which features could be detected. Cytomegalovirus status was reported to be diagnosed by the classifier with high specificity and sensitivity in both the original and validation cohorts. A later analysis found that HLA-associated TCR beta chains were more clonally expanded and had lower generation probabilities than equally common non-associated chains. A later analysis found that TCR association rates varied across HLA loci, with DRB1 alleles showing the most associated TCRs and HLA-C alleles the fewest. A group of highly shared sequence variants was considered likely to be a technical artifact of the sequencing pipeline. At a false discovery rate of 0.05, a later analysis linked some 18,000 TCR beta sequences to specific HLA alleles. Because some donors lacked HLA typing at each locus, the association tests relied only on the typed subset. Because counts were too low, roughly 17 rarely observed V segments, including chromosome 9 orphons, were left out of the earlier analysis of 587 of the donors. The study gave a list of 150 to 200 TCR beta chains associated with cytomegalovirus. Roughly uniform sequencing depth across donors was assumed in presence/absence analyses, although this assumption may not hold. According to the authors, the approach could potentially be generalized to other disease states and immunological phenotypes. In an earlier analysis of about 600 of the donors, most TCR beta V segments appeared in productive rearrangements about 87% or about 30% of the time, broadly matching IMGT annotations. An association between a missense DCLRE1C variant and V-gene and J-gene trimming of TCR beta chains was found in a later genetic analysis and replicated in an independent cohort.

The cohort was made up of approximately 670 healthy bone marrow donors. At the time of sampling, every cohort member was nominally healthy, though immune exposures that went unrecorded were likely present. The donor was CMV seronegative and was included in the group of several hundred seronegative cohort members. Every donor gave a peripheral blood sample, and the peripheral blood mononuclear cells from that sample were used for TCR beta sequencing. Genomic DNA was extracted from the blood cell samples with the Qiagen DNeasy Blood Extraction Kit. The TCR originated in a man aged 45-60 years in good health and CMV-seronegative. Recombination joined TRBV27 with TRBJ1-6; no D gene can be assigned with confidence. The sequenced material came from PBMCs. CDR3 reads: CASSREPWNSPLHF. The DNA sequence reads TGTGCCAGCAGCCGGGAACCCTGGAATTCACCCCTCCACTTT.